The T cell receptor (beta chain) under discussion was sequenced for a study of blood T cell repertoires in COVID-19. Per the original methods: By means of reference gene primer amplification, nucleated cell counts were estimated. Libraries were prepared by immunoSEQ multiplex PCR; TCRdb keeps only in-frame clonotypes and omits some of them. V and J calls and clone size are given by that table; D and trimming were obtained from the DNA. The table shows about 300,000 clones, with around 84% occurring only once. This clone was observed once. V was clipped by 4 bases and J by 1 base; unmatched bases: 9. CDR1 and CDR2 from the germline V gene are SGHRS and YFSETQ. The CDR3 runs 17 residues.

The TCR originated in a woman in her thirties who had been exposed to COVID-19. The V gene is TRBV5-1, the J gene TRBJ2-7, with 12 bases fitting TRBD2. The specimen sequenced was PBMCs or T cells enriched from blood (not recorded which). CDR3 residues: CASSMGTGTSGSYEQYF. In nucleotides, the CDR3 is TGCGCCAGCAGCATGGGCACCGGGACTAGCGGGTCCTACGAGCAGTACTTC.